This T cell receptor (beta chain) was captured in a study of T cell changes during pregnancy in multiple sclerosis. The CDR3 is 14 amino acids. Germline values: CDR1 MNHEY, CDR2 SMNVEV (reference sequence). V was clipped by 10 bases and J by 0 bases, with 12 bases between them. Clones were sequenced by immunoSEQ multiplex PCR, and TCRdb holds only the in-frame ones, with some missing. The sample holds some 28,000 clones, around 89% seen once. V usage is TRBV27 and J usage is TRBJ1-4; tentatively, D is TRBD1 (5 bases). This TCR was recovered from a female donor in good health, enrolled as a control in a pregnancy study. The source was CD4+ T cells from peripheral blood mononuclear cells, collected in the first trimester of pregnancy. CDR3 DNA: TGTGCCACCTCCGGGGGGGCAACTAATGAAAAACTGTTTTTT. Translating gives CATSGGATNEKLFF.